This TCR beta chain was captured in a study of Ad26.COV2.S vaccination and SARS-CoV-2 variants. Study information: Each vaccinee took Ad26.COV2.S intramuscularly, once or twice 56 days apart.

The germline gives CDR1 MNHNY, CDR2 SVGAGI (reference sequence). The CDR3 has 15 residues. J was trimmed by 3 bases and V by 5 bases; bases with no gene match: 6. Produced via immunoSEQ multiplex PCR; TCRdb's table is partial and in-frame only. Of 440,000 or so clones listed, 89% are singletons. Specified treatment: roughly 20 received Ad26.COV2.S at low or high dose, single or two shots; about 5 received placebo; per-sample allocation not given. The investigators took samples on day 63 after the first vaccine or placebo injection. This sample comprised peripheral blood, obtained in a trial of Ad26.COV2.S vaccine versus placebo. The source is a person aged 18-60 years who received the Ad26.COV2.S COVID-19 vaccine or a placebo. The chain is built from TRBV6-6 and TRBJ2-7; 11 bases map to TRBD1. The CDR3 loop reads CASSPGQGANYEQYF. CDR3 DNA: TGTGCCAGCAGTCCTGGACAGGGGGCAAACTACGAGCAGTACTTC.